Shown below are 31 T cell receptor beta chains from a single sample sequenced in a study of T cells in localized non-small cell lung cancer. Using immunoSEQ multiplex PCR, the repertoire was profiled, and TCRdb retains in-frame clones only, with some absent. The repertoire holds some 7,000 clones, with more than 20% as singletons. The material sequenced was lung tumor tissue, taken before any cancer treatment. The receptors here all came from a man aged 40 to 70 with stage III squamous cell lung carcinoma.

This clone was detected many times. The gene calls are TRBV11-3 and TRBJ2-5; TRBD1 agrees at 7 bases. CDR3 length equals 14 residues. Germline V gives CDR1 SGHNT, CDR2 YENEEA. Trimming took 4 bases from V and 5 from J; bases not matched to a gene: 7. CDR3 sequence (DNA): TGTGCCAGCAGCTCCGGACAGGCACGGGAGACCCAGTACTTC. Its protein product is CASSSGQARETQYF. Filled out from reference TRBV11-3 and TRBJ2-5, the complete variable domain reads EAGVVQSPRYKIIEKKQPVAFWCNPISGHNTLYWYLQNLGQGPELLIRYENEEAVDDSQLPKDRFSAERLKGVDSTLKIQPAELGDSAVYLCASSSGQARETQYFGPGTRLLVL.

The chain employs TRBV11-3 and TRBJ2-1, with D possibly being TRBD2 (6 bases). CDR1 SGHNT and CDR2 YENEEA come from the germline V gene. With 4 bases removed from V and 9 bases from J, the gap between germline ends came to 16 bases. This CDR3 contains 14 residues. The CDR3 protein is CASSWREMGGEQFF. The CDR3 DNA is TGTGCCAGCAGCTGGAGGGAAATGGGTGGTGAGCAGTTCTTC.

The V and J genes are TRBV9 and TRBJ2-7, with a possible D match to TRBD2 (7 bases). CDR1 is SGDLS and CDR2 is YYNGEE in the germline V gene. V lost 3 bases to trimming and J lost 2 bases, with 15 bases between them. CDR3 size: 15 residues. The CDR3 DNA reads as TGTGCCAGCAGCGGTGCGGGGGCGCACCCCTACGAGCAGTACTTC. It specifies CASSGAGAHPYEQYF.

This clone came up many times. The CDR3 DNA is TGTGCCAGCAGCGCGAGCCGATACCCTGCGGCTTTCTTT. Translating it yields CASSASRYPAAFF. The V and J genes are TRBV7-8 and TRBJ1-1, with no clear D. V lost 5 bases and J lost 11, with 18 bases in between. Germline V lookup: CDR1 SGHVS, CDR2 FQNEAQ. The CDR3 runs to 13 residues.

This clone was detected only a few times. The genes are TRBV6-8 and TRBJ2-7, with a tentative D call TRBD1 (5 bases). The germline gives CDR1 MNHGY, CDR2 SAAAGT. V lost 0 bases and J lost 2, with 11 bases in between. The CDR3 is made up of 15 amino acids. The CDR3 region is CASSYSPAGTYEQYF. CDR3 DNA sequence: TGTGCCAGCAGTTACTCACCGGCAGGGACCTACGAGCAGTACTTC.

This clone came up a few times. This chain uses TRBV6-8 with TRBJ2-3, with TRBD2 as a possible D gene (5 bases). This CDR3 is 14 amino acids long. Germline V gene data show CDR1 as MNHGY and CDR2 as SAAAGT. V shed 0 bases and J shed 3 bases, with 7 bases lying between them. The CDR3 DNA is TGTGCCAGCAGTTACTCGCGGGTAACAGATACGCAGTATTTT. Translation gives CASSYSRVTDTQYF.

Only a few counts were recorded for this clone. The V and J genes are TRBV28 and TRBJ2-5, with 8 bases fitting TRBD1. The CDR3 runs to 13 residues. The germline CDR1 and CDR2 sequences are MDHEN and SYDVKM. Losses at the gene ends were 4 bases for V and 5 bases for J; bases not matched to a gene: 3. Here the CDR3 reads CASSYGQGETQYF. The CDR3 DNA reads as TGTGCCAGCAGTTACGGACAGGGTGAGACCCAGTACTTC.

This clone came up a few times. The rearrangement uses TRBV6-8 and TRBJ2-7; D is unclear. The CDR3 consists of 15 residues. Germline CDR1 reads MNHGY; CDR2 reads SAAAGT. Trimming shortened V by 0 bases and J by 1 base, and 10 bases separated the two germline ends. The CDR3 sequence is CASSYSRQKSYEQYF. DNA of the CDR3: TGTGCCAGCAGTTACTCAAGGCAGAAGTCCTACGAGCAGTACTTC.

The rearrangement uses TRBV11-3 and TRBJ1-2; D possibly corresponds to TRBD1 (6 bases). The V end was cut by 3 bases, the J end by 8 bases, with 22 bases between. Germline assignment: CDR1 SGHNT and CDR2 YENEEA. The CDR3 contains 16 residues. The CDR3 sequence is CASSLAPLQGSYGYTF. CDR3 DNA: TGTGCCAGCAGCTTGGCCCCCTTACAGGGTTCGTACGGCTACACCTTC.

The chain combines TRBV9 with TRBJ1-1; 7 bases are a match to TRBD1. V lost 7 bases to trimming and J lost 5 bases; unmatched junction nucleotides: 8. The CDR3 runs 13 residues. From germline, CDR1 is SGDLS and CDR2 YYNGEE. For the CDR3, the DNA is TGTGCCAGCCTTATCGACAGGGAGACTGAAGCTTTCTTT. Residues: CASLIDRETEAFF.

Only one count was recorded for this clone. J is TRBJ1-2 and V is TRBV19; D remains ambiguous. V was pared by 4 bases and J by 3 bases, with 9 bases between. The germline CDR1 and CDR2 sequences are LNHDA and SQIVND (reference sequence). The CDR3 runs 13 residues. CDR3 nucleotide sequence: TGTGCCAGTAGTAGGAACGGAGACTATGGCTACACCTTC. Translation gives CASSRNGDYGYTF.

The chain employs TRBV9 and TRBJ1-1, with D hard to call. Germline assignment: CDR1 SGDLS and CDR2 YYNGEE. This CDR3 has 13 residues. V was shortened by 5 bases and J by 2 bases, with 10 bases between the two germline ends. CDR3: CASSDFQNTEAFF. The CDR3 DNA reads TGTGCCAGCAGTGACTTCCAAAACACTGAAGCTTTCTTT.

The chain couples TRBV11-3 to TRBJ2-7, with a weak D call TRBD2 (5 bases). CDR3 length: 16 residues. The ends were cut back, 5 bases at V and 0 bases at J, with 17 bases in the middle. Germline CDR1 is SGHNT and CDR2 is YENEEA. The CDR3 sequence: CASSPLLAGSSYEQYF. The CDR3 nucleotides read TGTGCCAGCAGCCCCCTGCTAGCCGGAAGCTCCTACGAGCAGTACTTC.

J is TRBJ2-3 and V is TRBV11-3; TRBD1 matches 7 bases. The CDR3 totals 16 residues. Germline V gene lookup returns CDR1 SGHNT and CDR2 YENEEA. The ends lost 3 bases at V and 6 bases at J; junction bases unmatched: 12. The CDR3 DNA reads TGTGCCAGCAGCTTCGACAGGGCAAAAGGAAGGGATACGCAGTATTTT. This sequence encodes CASSFDRAKGRDTQYF.

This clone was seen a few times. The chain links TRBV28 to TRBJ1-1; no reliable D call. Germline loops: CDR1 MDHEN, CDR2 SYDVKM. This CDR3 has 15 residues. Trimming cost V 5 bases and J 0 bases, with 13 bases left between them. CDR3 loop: CASSPPWGMNTEAFF. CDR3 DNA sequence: TGTGCCAGCAGTCCTCCGTGGGGAATGAACACTGAAGCTTTCTTT.

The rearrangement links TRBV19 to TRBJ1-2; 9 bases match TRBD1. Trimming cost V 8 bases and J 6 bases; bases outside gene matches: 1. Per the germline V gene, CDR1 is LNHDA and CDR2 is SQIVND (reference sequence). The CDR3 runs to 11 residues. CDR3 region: CASRTGDGYTF. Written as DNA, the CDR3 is TGTGCCAGTCGGACAGGGGATGGCTACACCTTC.

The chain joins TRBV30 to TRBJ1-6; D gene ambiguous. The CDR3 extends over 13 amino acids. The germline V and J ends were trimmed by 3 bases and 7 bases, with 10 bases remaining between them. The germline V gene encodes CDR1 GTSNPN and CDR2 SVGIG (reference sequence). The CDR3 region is CAWSPGRNSPLHF. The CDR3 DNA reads TGTGCCTGGAGCCCGGGTCGAAATTCACCCCTCCACTTT.

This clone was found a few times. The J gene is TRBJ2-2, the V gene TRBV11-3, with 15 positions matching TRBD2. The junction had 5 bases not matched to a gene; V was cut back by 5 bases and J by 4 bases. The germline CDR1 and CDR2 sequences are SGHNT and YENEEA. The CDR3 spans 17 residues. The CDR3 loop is CASSRTSGGAGTGELFF. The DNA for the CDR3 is TGTGCCAGCAGCCGGACTAGCGGGGGGGCGGGCACCGGGGAGCTGTTTTTT. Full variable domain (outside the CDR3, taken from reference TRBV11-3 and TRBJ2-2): EAGVVQSPRYKIIEKKQPVAFWCNPISGHNTLYWYLQNLGQGPELLIRYENEEAVDDSQLPKDRFSAERLKGVDSTLKIQPAELGDSAVYLCASSRTSGGAGTGELFFGEGSRLTVL.

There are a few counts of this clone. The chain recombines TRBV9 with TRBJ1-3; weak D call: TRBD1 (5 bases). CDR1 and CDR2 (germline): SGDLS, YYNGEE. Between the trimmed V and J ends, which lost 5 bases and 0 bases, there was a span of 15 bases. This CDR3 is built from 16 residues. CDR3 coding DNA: TGTGCCAGCAGTTGGGGACGGATGAGCTCTGGAAACACCATATATTTT. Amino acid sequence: CASSWGRMSSGNTIYF.

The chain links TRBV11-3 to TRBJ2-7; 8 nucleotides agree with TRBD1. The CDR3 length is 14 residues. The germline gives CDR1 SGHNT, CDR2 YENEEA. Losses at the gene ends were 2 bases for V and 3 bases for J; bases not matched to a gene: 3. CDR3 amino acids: CASSLHRGNYEQYF. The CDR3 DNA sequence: TGTGCCAGCAGCTTACACAGGGGGAACTACGAGCAGTACTTC. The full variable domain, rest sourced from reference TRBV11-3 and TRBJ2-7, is EAGVVQSPRYKIIEKKQPVAFWCNPISGHNTLYWYLQNLGQGPELLIRYENEEAVDDSQLPKDRFSAERLKGVDSTLKIQPAELGDSAVYLCASSLHRGNYEQYFGPGTRLTVT.

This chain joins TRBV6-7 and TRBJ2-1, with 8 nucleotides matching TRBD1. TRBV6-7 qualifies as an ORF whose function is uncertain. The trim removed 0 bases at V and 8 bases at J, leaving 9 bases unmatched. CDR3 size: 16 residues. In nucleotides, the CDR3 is TGTGCCAGCAGTTACTCGATGCCAGGGGGCATCCATGAGCAGTTCTTC. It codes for CASSYSMPGGIHEQFF.

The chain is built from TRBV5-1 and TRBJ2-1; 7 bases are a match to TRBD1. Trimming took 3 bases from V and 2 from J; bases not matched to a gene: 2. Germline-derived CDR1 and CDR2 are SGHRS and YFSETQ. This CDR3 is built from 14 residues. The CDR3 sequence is CASSWDSPYNEQFF. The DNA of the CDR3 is TGCGCCAGCAGCTGGGACAGCCCCTACAATGAGCAGTTCTTC.

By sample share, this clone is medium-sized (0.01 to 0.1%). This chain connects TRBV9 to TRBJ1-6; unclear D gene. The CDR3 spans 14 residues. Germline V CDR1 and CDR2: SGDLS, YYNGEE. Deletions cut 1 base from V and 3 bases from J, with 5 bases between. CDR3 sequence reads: CASSVKVYNSPLHF. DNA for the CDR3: TGTGCCAGCAGCGTAAAGGTCTATAATTCACCCCTCCACTTT.

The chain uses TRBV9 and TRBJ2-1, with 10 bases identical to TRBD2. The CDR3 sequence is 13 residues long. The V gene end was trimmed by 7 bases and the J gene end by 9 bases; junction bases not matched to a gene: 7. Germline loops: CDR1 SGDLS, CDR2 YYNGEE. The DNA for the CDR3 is TGTGCCAGCGCCCAGCGGGGGGGTATTGAGCAGTTCTTC. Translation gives CASAQRGGIEQFF.

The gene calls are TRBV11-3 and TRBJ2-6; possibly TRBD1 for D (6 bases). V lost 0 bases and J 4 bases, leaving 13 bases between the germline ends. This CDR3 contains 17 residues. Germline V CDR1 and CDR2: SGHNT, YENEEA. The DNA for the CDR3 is TGTGCCAGCAGCTTAGACAGGGGTGCATCCGGGGCCAACGTCCTGACTTTC. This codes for CASSLDRGASGANVLTF.

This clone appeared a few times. Here the CDR3 reads CASSLTGGITDTQYF. The CDR3 DNA sequence: TGCGCCAGCAGCTTAACAGGGGGCATTACAGATACGCAGTATTTT. J is TRBJ2-3 and V is TRBV5-1; TRBD1 agrees at 9 bases. Germline CDR1 is SGHRS and CDR2 is YFSETQ. Trimming cost V 2 bases and J 3 bases; bases outside gene matches: 4. The CDR3 runs to 15 residues.

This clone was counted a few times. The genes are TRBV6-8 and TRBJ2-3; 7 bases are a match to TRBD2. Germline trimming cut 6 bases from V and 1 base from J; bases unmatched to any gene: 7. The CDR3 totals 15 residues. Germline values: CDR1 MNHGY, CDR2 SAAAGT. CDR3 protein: CASRISGWRTDTQYF. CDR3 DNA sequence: TGTGCCAGCAGGATTAGCGGGTGGCGCACAGATACGCAGTATTTT.

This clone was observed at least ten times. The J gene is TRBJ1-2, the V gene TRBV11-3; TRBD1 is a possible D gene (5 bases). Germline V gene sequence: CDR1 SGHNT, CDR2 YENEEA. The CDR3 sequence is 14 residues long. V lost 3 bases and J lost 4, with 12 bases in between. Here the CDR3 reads CASSFRPGTYGYTF. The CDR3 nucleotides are TGTGCCAGCAGCTTTCGGCCCGGGACCTATGGCTACACCTTC.

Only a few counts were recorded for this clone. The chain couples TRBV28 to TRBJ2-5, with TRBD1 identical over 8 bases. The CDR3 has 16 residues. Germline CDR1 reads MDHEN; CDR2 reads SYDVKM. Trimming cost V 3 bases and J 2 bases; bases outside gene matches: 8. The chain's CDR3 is CASSFQGARGQETQYF. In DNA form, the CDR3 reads TGTGCCAGCAGTTTTCAGGGGGCGAGGGGTCAAGAGACCCAGTACTTC.

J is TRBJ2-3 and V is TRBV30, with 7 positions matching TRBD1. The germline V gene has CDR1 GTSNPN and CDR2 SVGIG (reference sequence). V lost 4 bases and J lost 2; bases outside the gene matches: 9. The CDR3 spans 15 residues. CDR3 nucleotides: TGTGCCTGGACTGCGACAGGGAGCTTCACAGATACGCAGTATTTT. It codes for CAWTATGSFTDTQYF.

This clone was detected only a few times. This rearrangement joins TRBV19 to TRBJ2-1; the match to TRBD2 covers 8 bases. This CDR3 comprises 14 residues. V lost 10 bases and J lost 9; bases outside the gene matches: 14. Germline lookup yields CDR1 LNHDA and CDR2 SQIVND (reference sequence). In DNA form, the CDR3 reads TGTGCCACCACCAAAACGGGAGGGGTGGCTGAGCAGTTCTTC. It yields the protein CATTKTGGVAEQFF. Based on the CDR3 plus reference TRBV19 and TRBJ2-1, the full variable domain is DGGITQSPKYLFRKEGQNVTLSCEQNLNHDAMYWYRQDPGQGLRLIYYSQIVNDFQKGDIAEGYSVSREKKESFPLTVTSAQKNPTAFYLCATTKTGGVAEQFFGPGTRLTVL.